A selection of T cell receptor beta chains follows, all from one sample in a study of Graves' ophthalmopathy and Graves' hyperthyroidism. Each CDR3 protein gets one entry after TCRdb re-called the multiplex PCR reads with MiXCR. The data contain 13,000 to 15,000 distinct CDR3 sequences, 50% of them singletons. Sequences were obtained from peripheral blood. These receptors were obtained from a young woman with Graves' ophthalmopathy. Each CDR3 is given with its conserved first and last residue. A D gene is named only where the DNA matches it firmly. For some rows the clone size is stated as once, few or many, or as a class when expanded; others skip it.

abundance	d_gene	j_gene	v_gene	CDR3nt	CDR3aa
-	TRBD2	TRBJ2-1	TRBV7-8	TGTGCCAGCAGCTTTGCGGGGGTCGTTGGCAATGAGCAGTTCTTC	CASSFAGVVGNEQFF
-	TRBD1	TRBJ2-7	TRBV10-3	TGTGCCATCAGTGAAGAACAGGGGGCCTACGAGCAGTACTTC	CAISEEQGAYEQYF
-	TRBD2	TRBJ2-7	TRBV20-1	TGCAGTGCTAAAGGGACTAGCGGGATGCATAGGAACGAGCAGTACTTC	CSAKGTSGMHRNEQYF
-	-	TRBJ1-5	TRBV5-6	TGTGCCAGCAGCCTTATCACAGGGAACCAGCCCCAGCATTTT	CASSLITGNQPQHF
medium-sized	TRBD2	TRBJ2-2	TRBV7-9	TGTGCCAGCAGCCCGGTTGCGGGACTAGCGGGAGGTCGCACCGGGGAGCTGTTTTTT	CASSPVAGLAGGRTGELFF
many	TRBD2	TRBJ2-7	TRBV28	TGTGCCAGCAGTTTTTCTAGCGGGCGATCCTCCTACGAGCAGTACTTC	CASSFSSGRSSYEQYF
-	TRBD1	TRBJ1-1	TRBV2	TGTGCCAGCAGACTGACAGGGTGGAACACTGAAGCTTTCTTT	CASRLTGWNTEAFF
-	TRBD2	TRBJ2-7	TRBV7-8	TGTGCCAGCAGCCGCAAAATCACCGCTAGCGGAGGGTACTTC	CASSRKITASGGYF
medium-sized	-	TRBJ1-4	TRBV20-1	TGCAGTGCTAGAGATGATGGGAGGGGAGGCGAAAAACTGTTTTTT	CSARDDGRGGEKLFF
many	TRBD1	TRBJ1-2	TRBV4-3	TGCGCCAGCAGCCTGGGACAGGGGTTGCGCTACACCTTC	CASSLGQGLRYTF
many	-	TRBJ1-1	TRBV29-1	TGCAGCGTTGAAGTCTCGGGAAAAACTGAAGCTTTCTTT	CSVEVSGKTEAFF
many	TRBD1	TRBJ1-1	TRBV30	TGTGCCTGGAGTGGGACAGGCGGCACTGAAGCTTTCTTT	CAWSGTGGTEAFF
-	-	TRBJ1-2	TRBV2	TGTGCCAGCACCACGACGACGGTTGCTAACTATGGCTACACCTTC	CASTTTTVANYGYTF
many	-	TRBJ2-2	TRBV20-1	TGCAGTGCTAGGCCGCTCACCGGGGAGCTGTTTTTT	CSARPLTGELFF
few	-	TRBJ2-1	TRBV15	TGTGCCACCAGCAGAGATTCGGGCCTAGCTATTGAGCAGTTCTTC	CATSRDSGLAIEQFF
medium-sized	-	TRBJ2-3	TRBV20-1	TGCAGTGCTATGGACGAGGGGGAGACGGTTGATACGCAGTATTTT	CSAMDEGETVDTQYF
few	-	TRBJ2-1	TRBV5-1	TGCGCCAGCAGCTCGACCCGTCGAGAGCAGTTCTTC	CASSSTRREQFF
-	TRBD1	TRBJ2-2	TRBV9	TGTGCCAGCACCTTGACAGGACAGGGGAACACCGGGGAGCTGTTTTTT	CASTLTGQGNTGELFF